The 10 T cell receptor beta chains below were found in one sample sequenced in a study of blood T cells in healthy people across ages. A sample-barcoded 5' primer and a J-beta primer mix were used in a second PCR of roughly 7 to 11 cycles. TCRdb independently ran MiXCR on the 5' RACE reads; one entry per CDR3 protein. The profile covers 800,000 to 1,300,000 distinct CDR3 sequences, with about 25% appearing a single time and around 0.75% taken by the ten largest. This sample was shared with a second study, whose subject was T cells of mothers and their children.

What was sequenced was blood. All receptors come from a girl aged 2 to 10 in good health.

The chain links TRBV27 to TRBJ1-5; the D is unclear. CDR3 length: 13 amino acids. With 1 base removed from V and 4 bases from J, the gap between germline ends came to 5 bases. CDR1 is MNHEY, CDR2 SMNVEV, per germline (reference sequence). The chain's CDR3 is CASSLWQNQPQHF. CDR3 nucleotide sequence: TGTGCCAGCAGTTTATGGCAGAATCAGCCCCAGCATTTT.

This clonotype was observed at least ten times. The chain joins TRBV12-3 or TRBV12-4 to TRBJ1-1, with 7 bases lining up with TRBD1. V was clipped by 7 bases and J by 5 bases; unmatched bases: 7. The CDR3 is 13 residues long. The CDR3 here is CASIVSGGTEAFF. The DNA for the CDR3 is TGTGCCAGCATCGTATCAGGGGGGACTGAAGCTTTCTTT.

This chain links TRBV12-5 with TRBJ1-2; 9 bases fit TRBD1. The J segment lost 4 bases and the V segment lost 6 bases, leaving 3 bases of the junction unmatched. There are 13 residues in the CDR3. Germline V gene data show CDR1 as LGHNT and CDR2 as FRNRAP. The CDR3 DNA reads TGTGCTAGTGGCCCGACAGGGGGCTATGGCTACACCTTC. Its protein is CASGPTGGYGYTF.

The chain links TRBV7-8 to TRBJ1-2; 8 bases are a match to TRBD1. Trimming at V came to 5 bases and at J to 4 bases, leaving 9 bases not matched to a gene. The CDR3 length is 15 residues. Germline loops: CDR1 SGHVS, CDR2 FQNEAQ. CDR3 residues: CASSTTTGGAYGYTF. For the CDR3, the DNA is TGTGCCAGCAGCACGACTACAGGGGGTGCCTATGGCTACACCTTC.

This clonotype occurred a few times. This sequence joins TRBV11-2 and TRBJ2-1; no firm D call. CDR3 length equals 14 residues. Germline lookup yields CDR1 SGHAT and CDR2 FQNNGV. V was pared by 0 bases and J by 5 bases, with 8 bases between. The DNA for the CDR3 is TGTGCCAGCAGCTTAGAAGGTACCCACAATGAGCAGTTCTTC. As protein: CASSLEGTHNEQFF.

This clonotype occurred a few times. A junction boundary mismatches the germline segment, possibly from a read error. The chain couples TRBV7-2 to TRBJ1-1; the D is unclear. This CDR3 is 13 amino acids long. Germline CDR1 is SGHTA and CDR2 is FQGNSA. The DNA of the CDR3 is TGTGCCAGCAGCTTATCGGGTGGCACTGAAGCTTCCTTT. Protein: CASSLSGGTEASF. Full variable domain (outside the CDR3, taken from reference TRBV7-2 and TRBJ1-1): GAGVSQSPSNKVTEKGKDVELRCDPISGHTALYWYRQSLGQGLEFLIYFQGNSAPDKSGLPSDRFSAERTGGSVSTLTIQRTQQEDSAVYLCASSLSGGTEASFGQGTRLTVV.

This clonotype was detected ten times or more. The chain recombines TRBV4-3 with TRBJ2-7, with TRBD1 identical over 8 bases. The ends lost 1 base at V and 4 bases at J; junction bases unmatched: 3. Germline lookup yields CDR1 LGHNA and CDR2 YSLEER. This CDR3 is 14 amino acids long. The chain's CDR3 is CASSQGTGKYEQYF. CDR3 nucleotides: TGCGCCAGCAGCCAAGGGACAGGGAAATACGAGCAGTACTTC.

The chain recombines TRBV25-1 with TRBJ2-4; TRBD2 might be the D (5 bases). The CDR3 length is 18 residues. Germline V CDR1 and CDR2: MGHDK, SYGVNS. Trimming pared 1 base from V and 5 bases from J, leaving 21 bases between. CDR3 DNA: TGTGCCAGCAGTGAATTTTATGCGACCGCCGAGGAGGAAAACATTCAGTACTTC. As protein: CASSEFYATAEEENIQYF.

This clonotype appeared once. The CDR3 sequence is CASSLDDGRKQFF. The DNA for the CDR3 is TGTGCCAGCAGCTTAGATGACGGGAGGAAGCAGTTCTTC. The gene calls are TRBV13 and TRBJ2-7, with 7 bases that match TRBD2. The J call could be wrong; TRBJ2-1 is a better fit for the DNA end. From germline, CDR1 is PRHDT and CDR2 FYEKMQ (reference sequence). The CDR3 totals 13 residues.

This clonotype occurred many times. The chain carries TRBV28 and TRBJ2-2; D gene uncertain. The V gene lost 6 bases and the J gene lost 7 bases, with 9 bases spanning the gap. The CDR3 runs to 12 residues. The germline gives CDR1 MDHEN, CDR2 SYDVKM. This CDR3 reads CASSLTGGELFF. The CDR3 coding sequence is TGTGCCAGCAGCTTAACCGGCGGGGAGCTGTTTTTT.